The clone carrying this T cell receptor (beta chain) came up many times. Its antigen is currently unknown. The time point was: sample taken at primary tumor resection. From tumor, nontumor lung or frozen PBMC, whole RNA was taken unsorted for sequencing. On each TCR cDNA molecule, a unique molecular identifier was present. Each CDR3 protein gets one entry after TCRdb re-called the 5' RACE reads with MiXCR. The data show approximately 39,000 distinct CDR3 sequences, with roughly 6% seen just once and 11% held by the top ten. Per the germline V gene, CDR1 is MDHEN and CDR2 is SYDVKM. Trimming removed 4 bases at V and 3 bases at J, with 12 bases between. The CDR3 covers 14 residues. The sample comes from a study of spatial heterogeneity in lung cancer. Study at large: Unique TCR and UMI combinations averaged more than ten appearances each in raw reads. General study results and limits: The appearance of ubiquitous expanded tumor TCRs in blood was greater at resection than follow-up.

Sequencing was performed on PBMCs, taken at surgery. The rearrangement links TRBV28 to TRBJ1-2; perhaps TRBD1 as D (5 bases). The clonotype originates from a male donor with early-stage non-small cell lung cancer. The CDR3 nucleotides read TGTGCCAGCAGTTCAGGGTATCGGGACTATGGCTACACCTTC. Its protein is CASSSGYRDYGYTF.